These T cell receptor beta chains were read from a single sample in a study of cytomegalovirus exposure and HLA in healthy donors. Assay: immunoSEQ multiplex PCR; the TCRdb copy retains only in-frame clones and omits some. The sample lists under 150,000 clones; roughly 85% were seen once. Sequencing was carried out using PBMCs. The receptor set was obtained from a man aged 35-49 years in good health and CMV-seronegative. Both conserved end residues are part of each CDR3. Fields, in order: clone size, D gene, J gene, V gene, CDR3 DNA, CDR3 protein. D genes are given only for firm matches. Clone size, where shown, is once, few, many, or a class for clones that have expanded.

clone_size: few
d_call: TRBD1
j_call: TRBJ1-4
v_call: TRBV5-4
cdr3_nt: TGTGCCAGCAGCTTGATGGACAGGGGACCTAATGAAAAACTGTTTTTT
cdr3_aa: CASSLMDRGPNEKLFF

clone_size: .
d_call: .
j_call: TRBJ1-1
v_call: TRBV9
cdr3_nt: TGTGCCAGCAGGAGAATGAACACTGAAGCTTTCTTT
cdr3_aa: CASRRMNTEAFF

clone_size: .
d_call: TRBD2
j_call: TRBJ2-5
v_call: TRBV29-1
cdr3_nt: TGCAGCGTTGGCGGCGGGAGGAGGATAGAGACCCAGTACTTC
cdr3_aa: CSVGGGRRIETQYF

clone_size: .
d_call: .
j_call: TRBJ2-6
v_call: TRBV7-2
cdr3_nt: TGTGCCAGCAGCTTAGTGAGGGTTTCCGGGGCCAACGTCCTGACTTTC
cdr3_aa: CASSLVRVSGANVLTF

clone_size: .
d_call: TRBD1
j_call: TRBJ1-1
v_call: TRBV19
cdr3_nt: TGTGCCAGTAGTATCAAACAGGGGGCCCCTGAAGCTTTCTTT
cdr3_aa: CASSIKQGAPEAFF

clone_size: .
d_call: .
j_call: TRBJ1-1
v_call: TRBV19
cdr3_nt: TGTGCCAGTAGTCAAGCCATGAACACTGAAGCTTTCTTT
cdr3_aa: CASSQAMNTEAFF

clone_size: once
d_call: TRBD1
j_call: TRBJ2-7
v_call: TRBV4-1
cdr3_nt: TGCGCCAGCAGCCAAGAGCAGGGGGCCTACGAGCAGTACTTC
cdr3_aa: CASSQEQGAYEQYF

clone_size: .
d_call: TRBD2
j_call: TRBJ2-7
v_call: TRBV9
cdr3_nt: TGTGCCAGCAGCGTAGGGGCGGGAGCTATGGCCTACGAGCAGTACTTC
cdr3_aa: CASSVGAGAMAYEQYF

clone_size: few
d_call: TRBD1
j_call: TRBJ1-3
v_call: TRBV15
cdr3_nt: TGTGCCACCAGCAGAGTACAGGGGATGGGAAACACCATATATTTT
cdr3_aa: CATSRVQGMGNTIYF

clone_size: .
d_call: TRBD2
j_call: TRBJ2-7
v_call: TRBV15
cdr3_nt: TGTGCCACCAGCAGAGAGCGGGGGGGGTCCTACGAGCAGTACTTC
cdr3_aa: CATSRERGGSYEQYF

clone_size: .
d_call: .
j_call: TRBJ1-2
v_call: TRBV9
cdr3_nt: TGTGCCAGCAGCTCTCCACAGGGAGCCTATGGCTACACCTTC
cdr3_aa: CASSSPQGAYGYTF

clone_size: .
d_call: .
j_call: TRBJ1-4
v_call: TRBV6-5
cdr3_nt: TGTGCCAGCAGCCCTCGGCCAGGGGCGGGTGAAAAACTGTTTTTT
cdr3_aa: CASSPRPGAGEKLFF

clone_size: .
d_call: .
j_call: TRBJ2-3
v_call: TRBV7-9
cdr3_nt: TGTGCCAGCAGCCCCGGGGTGTACACAGATACGCAGTATTTT
cdr3_aa: CASSPGVYTDTQYF

clone_size: .
d_call: TRBD1
j_call: TRBJ2-7
v_call: TRBV14
cdr3_nt: TGTGCCAGCAGCCACCCCCGACAGGGATGGAGCGAGCAGTACTTC
cdr3_aa: CASSHPRQGWSEQYF

clone_size: .
d_call: TRBD1
j_call: TRBJ1-1
v_call: TRBV7-6
cdr3_nt: TGTGCCAGCAGCGTAAGGCAGGGACAGGGCACTGAAGCTTTCTTT
cdr3_aa: CASSVRQGQGTEAFF

clone_size: .
d_call: .
j_call: TRBJ2-2
v_call: TRBV5-4
cdr3_nt: TGTGCCAGCAGCGCCGTGCGTTCGACCGGGGAGCTGTTTTTT
cdr3_aa: CASSAVRSTGELFF

clone_size: .
d_call: .
j_call: TRBJ1-5
v_call: TRBV4-1
cdr3_nt: TGCGCCAGCAGCCAAGATTGGAGTGTGAGCAATCAGCCCCAGCATTTT
cdr3_aa: CASSQDWSVSNQPQHF

clone_size: .
d_call: TRBD2
j_call: TRBJ2-3
v_call: TRBV7-2
cdr3_nt: TGTGCCAGCAGCTTAAGCCTAGCGGCTAGCACAGATACGCAGTATTTT
cdr3_aa: CASSLSLAASTDTQYF

clone_size: .
d_call: TRBD1
j_call: TRBJ1-5
v_call: TRBV7-8
cdr3_nt: TGTGCCAGCAGCTCCGGCCGGGACAGGGGCGTTGTGGCCCAGCATTTT
cdr3_aa: CASSSGRDRGVVAQHF

clone_size: .
d_call: .
j_call: TRBJ2-1
v_call: TRBV6-6
cdr3_nt: TGTGCCAGCAGTATGAAACAGAGCTCCTACAATGAGCAGTTCTTC
cdr3_aa: CASSMKQSSYNEQFF

clone_size: .
d_call: .
j_call: TRBJ1-5
v_call: TRBV7-9
cdr3_nt: TGTGCCACCACCTGGGGCGGTGAGAATCAGCCCCAGCATTTT
cdr3_aa: CATTWGGENQPQHF

clone_size: .
d_call: TRBD1
j_call: TRBJ2-7
v_call: TRBV29-1
cdr3_nt: TGCAGCGTTGTTCGCCAGGGGGCGGGTGGCGAGCAGTACTTC
cdr3_aa: CSVVRQGAGGEQYF

clone_size: .
d_call: TRBD2
j_call: TRBJ2-3
v_call: TRBV29-1
cdr3_nt: TGCAGCGTTTCTCAAGGCGCGGGAGGGGCAGATACGCAGTATTTT
cdr3_aa: CSVSQGAGGADTQYF

clone_size: .
d_call: .
j_call: TRBJ2-7
v_call: TRBV7-8
cdr3_nt: TGTGCCAGCAGCCCACAGGGTGGCGAGCAGTACTTC
cdr3_aa: CASSPQGGEQYF

clone_size: .
d_call: .
j_call: TRBJ1-5
v_call: TRBV6-6
cdr3_nt: TGTGCCAGCAGTTACTCAGAGTATAGCAATCAGCCCCAGCATTTT
cdr3_aa: CASSYSEYSNQPQHF

clone_size: .
d_call: TRBD1
j_call: TRBJ1-2
v_call: TRBV6-6
cdr3_nt: TGTGCCAGTTCTGACAGGGGGCAGTTGGGCTACACCTTC
cdr3_aa: CASSDRGQLGYTF

clone_size: .
d_call: TRBD1
j_call: TRBJ1-1
v_call: TRBV29-1
cdr3_nt: TGCAGTGTTGAACAGGGGGGGAACACTGAAGCTTTCTTT
cdr3_aa: CSVEQGGNTEAFF

clone_size: .
d_call: TRBD1
j_call: TRBJ1-2
v_call: TRBV5-1
cdr3_nt: TGCGCCAGCAGCTCCCAGGGGGCTCCGAACTATGGCTACACCTTC
cdr3_aa: CASSSQGAPNYGYTF